This paragraph covers one T cell receptor beta chain sequence. The source of the sample is a study of blood T cell repertoires in COVID-19. Trimming at V came to 2 bases and at J to 11 bases, leaving 13 bases not matched to a gene. The CDR3 totals 15 residues. The germline V gene encodes CDR1 SQVTM and CDR2 ANQGSEA. Per the original methods: Reference gene primer amplification yielded estimated nucleated cell counts. TCRdb keeps only in-frame clones here, not all; method: immunoSEQ multiplex PCR. V, J and clone size reflect that table, while D and trimming were determined from the DNA. The data contain about 70,000 clones, 86% of them singletons.

The specimen sequenced was peripheral blood. This receptor was obtained from a man aged 70-80 years with active COVID-19. The rearrangement links TRBV29-1 to TRBJ2-3; 10 bases are shared with TRBD2. This CDR3 is CSVERTGTSVGEQYF. The CDR3 DNA follows: TGCAGCGTTGAAAGAACCGGGACTAGCGTGGGGGAGCAGTATTTT.